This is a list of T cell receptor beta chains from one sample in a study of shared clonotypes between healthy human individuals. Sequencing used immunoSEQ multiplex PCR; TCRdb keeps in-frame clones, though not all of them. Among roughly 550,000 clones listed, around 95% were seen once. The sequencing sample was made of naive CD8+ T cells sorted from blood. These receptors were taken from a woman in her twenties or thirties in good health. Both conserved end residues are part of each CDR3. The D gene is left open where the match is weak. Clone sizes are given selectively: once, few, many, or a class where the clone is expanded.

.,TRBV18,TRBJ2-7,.,TGTGCCAGCTCACCAGGTATTGGATCCTACGAGCAGTACTTC,CASSPGIGSYEQYF
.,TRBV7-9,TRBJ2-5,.,TGTGCCAGCAGCCCGGTACCAAGAAGGGAGACCCAGTACTTC,CASSPVPRRETQYF
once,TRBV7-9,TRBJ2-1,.,TGTGCCAGCAGCTTAAGCGTCAATGAGCAGTTCTTC,CASSLSVNEQFF
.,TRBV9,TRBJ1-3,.,TGTGCCAGCAGCGCCTCTGGAAACACCATATATTTT,CASSASGNTIYF
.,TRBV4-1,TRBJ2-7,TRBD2,TGCGCCAGCAGCCTTCTAGCGGGTCGCGCCGAGTCCTACGAGCAGTACTTC,CASSLLAGRAESYEQYF
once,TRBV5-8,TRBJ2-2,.,TGTGCCAGCAGCTTGTCGGAGGGAGTGGTCGGGGAGCTGTTTTTT,CASSLSEGVVGELFF
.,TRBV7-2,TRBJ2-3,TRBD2,TGTGCCAGCAGCTCGACTAGCGGGAGAGGAGATACGCAGTATTTT,CASSSTSGRGDTQYF
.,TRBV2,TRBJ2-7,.,TGTGCCAGCAGTGTCTTAGGTGTCAGCATCTACGAGCAGTACTTC,CASSVLGVSIYEQYF
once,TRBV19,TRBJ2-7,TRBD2,TGTGCCAGTAGTATAGGGCTAGCGGGAACCTACGAGCAGTACTTC,CASSIGLAGTYEQYF
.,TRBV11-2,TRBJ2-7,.,TGTGCCAGCAGCTTACATCCGGGACACAGATACGAGCAGTACTTC,CASSLHPGHRYEQYF
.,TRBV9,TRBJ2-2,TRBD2,TGTGCCAGCAGCGACCCCCTGGGTAGCGGGAGAACCGGGGAGCTGTTTTTT,CASSDPLGSGRTGELFF
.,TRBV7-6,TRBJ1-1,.,TGTGCCAGCAGCTTACTAACAGGGAGAAACACTGAAGCTTTCTTT,CASSLLTGRNTEAFF
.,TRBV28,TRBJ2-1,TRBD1,TGTGCCAGCAGTTTGACAGGGGGCAACAATGAGCAGTTCTTC,CASSLTGGNNEQFF
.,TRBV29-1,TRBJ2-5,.,TGCAGCGTCAGGATGGGTTTACAAGAGACCCAGTACTTC,CSVRMGLQETQYF
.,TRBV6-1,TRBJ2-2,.,TGTGCCAGCAGTGAAGCAACGCTCGGGGAGCTGTTTTTT,CASSEATLGELFF
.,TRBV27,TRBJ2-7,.,TGTGCCAGCAGTTTTGGGGGCGGGTACGAGCAGTACTTC,CASSFGGGYEQYF
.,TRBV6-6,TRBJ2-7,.,TGTGCCAGCAGTTATTCTGGGGACTCCTACGAGCAGTACTTC,CASSYSGDSYEQYF
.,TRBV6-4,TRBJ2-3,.,TGTGCCAGCAGCCCGGACTGGGTCAAACGCTACACAGATACGCAGTATTTT,CASSPDWVKRYTDTQYF
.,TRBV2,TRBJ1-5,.,TGTGCCAGCACCCTGGGGCAGGGCAATCAGCCCCAGCATTTT,CASTLGQGNQPQHF
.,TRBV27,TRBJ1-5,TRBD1,TGTGCCAGCAGTTTAATTGGGACAGCAAATCAGCCCCAGCATTTT,CASSLIGTANQPQHF
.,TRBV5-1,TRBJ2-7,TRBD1,TGCGCCAGCAGCCCCTCCGGGACAGGGGATCGCGAGCAGTACTTC,CASSPSGTGDREQYF
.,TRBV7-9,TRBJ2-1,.,TGTGCCACCTTCTCTCTCTCGTCTAGCGCCTCCTACAATGAGCAGTTCTTC,CATFSLSSSASYNEQFF
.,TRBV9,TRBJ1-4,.,TGTGCCAGCAGCCCTAGGGGATTGGATAATGAAAAACTGTTTTTT,CASSPRGLDNEKLFF
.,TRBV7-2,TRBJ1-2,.,TGTGCCAGCAGACTGGCGGGGTACGGCTACACCTTC,CASRLAGYGYTF
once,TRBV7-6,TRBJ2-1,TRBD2,TGTGCCAGCAGCTACGGGACTAGCGGGAGGGCAAGTGAGCAGTTCTTC,CASSYGTSGRASEQFF
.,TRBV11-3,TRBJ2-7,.,TGTGCCAGCAGCTTTAGCCACTACGAGCAGTACTTC,CASSFSHYEQYF
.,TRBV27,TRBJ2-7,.,TGTGCCAGCAGCAGCCCAGGGGGGGCCCGCGGAAACGAGCAGTACTTC,CASSSPGGARGNEQYF
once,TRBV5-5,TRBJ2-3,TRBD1,TGTGCCAGCAGCACCAGGCAGGACAGGGGAGATACGCAGTATTTT,CASSTRQDRGDTQYF
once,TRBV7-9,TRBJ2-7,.,TGTGCCAGCAGCTCAGGGGATGGCGGAGTGACCTACGAGCAGTACTTC,CASSSGDGGVTYEQYF
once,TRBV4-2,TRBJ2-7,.,TGTGCCAGCAGATACGAGCAGTACTTC,CASRYEQYF
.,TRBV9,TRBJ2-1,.,TGTGCCAGCAGCGCGGAGGAGAATGAGCAGTTCTTC,CASSAEENEQFF
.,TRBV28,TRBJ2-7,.,TGTGCCAGCAGGACAGTAGGGTACAACGAGCAGTACTTC,CASRTVGYNEQYF
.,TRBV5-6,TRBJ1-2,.,TGTGCCAGCAGCTTGTTGACTTCTGGCTACACCTTC,CASSLLTSGYTF
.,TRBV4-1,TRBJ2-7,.,TGCGCCAGCAGCCCTGGGGCCCGCGGGGAGCAGTACTTC,CASSPGARGEQYF
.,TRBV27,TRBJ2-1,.,TGTGCCAGCAGCCCCTCGAGGATTTGGAACTACAATGAGCAGTTCTTC,CASSPSRIWNYNEQFF
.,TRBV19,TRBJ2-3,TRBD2,TGTGCCAGTAGTAAACTAGCGATAGCAACAGATACGCAGTATTTT,CASSKLAIATDTQYF
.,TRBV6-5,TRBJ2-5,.,TGTGCCAGCAGTTACTCCTCTGCCGACGAGACCCAGTACTTC,CASSYSSADETQYF
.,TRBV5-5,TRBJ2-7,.,TGTGCCAGCAGCTTGGAAGGGACACTGTTCTACGAGCAGTACTTC,CASSLEGTLFYEQYF
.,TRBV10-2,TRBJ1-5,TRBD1,TGCGCCAGCAGGGACGGGACAGGGAATTCTCAGCCCCAGCATTTT,CASRDGTGNSQPQHF
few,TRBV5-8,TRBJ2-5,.,TGTGCCAGCAGCTTACAGGGAGAAGAGACCCAGTACTTC,CASSLQGEETQYF
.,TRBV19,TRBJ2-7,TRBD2,TGTGCCAGTAGTATTGGGACTAGCTACGAGCAGTACTTC,CASSIGTSYEQYF
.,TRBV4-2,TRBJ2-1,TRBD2,TGTGCCAGCAGCCAAGAATCGAGCGGGAGCCTCGGAGGGCAGTTCTTC,CASSQESSGSLGGQFF
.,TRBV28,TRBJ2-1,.,TGTGCCAGCAGTTTCTTTACTAGCAGGAATGAGCAGTTCTTC,CASSFFTSRNEQFF
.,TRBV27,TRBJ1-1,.,TGTGCCAGTTGGACGGGGAACACTGAAGCTTTCTTT,CASWTGNTEAFF
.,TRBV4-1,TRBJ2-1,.,TGCGCCAGCAGCCAATTGTGGACCAATGAGCAGTTCTTC,CASSQLWTNEQFF
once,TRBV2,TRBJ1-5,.,TGTGCCAGCGTGGCTGGGCCTCCGCATAGCAATCAGCCCCAGCATTTT,CASVAGPPHSNQPQHF
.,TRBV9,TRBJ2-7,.,TGTGCCAGCAGCGGTCGCAGAACCTACGAGCAGTACTTC,CASSGRRTYEQYF
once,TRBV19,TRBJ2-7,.,TGTGCCAGTAGTATAGAGAGTGGGAGCTCCTACGAGCAGTACTTC,CASSIESGSSYEQYF
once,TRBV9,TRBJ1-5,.,TGTGCCAGCAGCGCTACAACGGGTTCTCAGCCCCAGCATTTT,CASSATTGSQPQHF